This T cell receptor beta chain stems from a study of siplizumab effects on memory and regulatory T cells. Overall study results and limits: Naive T cell populations appeared to exhibit greater diversity than memory cells and appeared to be major alloresponse contributors. The study found that mappable alloreactive CD4+ clones averaged around 72% Treg-derived with siplizumab and roughly 30% in controls. Suppressive function of proliferating Tregs from siplizumab cultures was not confirmed. Roughly 80-95% of proliferating CD4+ or CD8+ clones lacked a naive or memory phenotype that could be assigned.

The CDR3 has 14 amino acids. The germline V gene has CDR1 MNHEY and CDR2 SMNVEV (reference sequence). The V segment lost 4 bases and the J segment 8 bases; nucleotides outside the gene matches: 8. Some clones are missing from TCRdb's copy, which holds only in-frame ones; the method was immunoSEQ multiplex PCR. The repertoire consists of roughly 93,000 clones, with just under 95% occurring once and the leading ten covering about 1.2%. Only one count was recorded for this clone. Antigen: not known. The chain joins TRBV27 to TRBJ1-2, with 9 bases that match TRBD1. This clonotype was obtained from a human donor in good health. Sample: non-Treg CD4+ T cells sorted from blood. The CDR3 reads CASSSSNRGRGYTF. CDR3 DNA sequence: TGTGCCAGCAGTTCATCCAACAGGGGGCGAGGCTACACCTTC.